This TCR beta chain was found in a study of blood T cell repertoires in COVID-19. Whole-study context: The United States, Italy and Spain provided the acute and convalescent COVID-19 samples.

Symptom resolution, clearance, or two negative PCRs marked donors in Cohort 3 as recovered. This clone turned up a few times. V lost 0 bases, J lost 4 bases, and 8 bases lay in between. The CDR3 spans 13 residues. The germline CDR1 and CDR2 sequences are SGHRS and YFSETQ. TCRdb keeps only in-frame clones here, not all; method: immunoSEQ multiplex PCR. The sample carries some 150,000 clones, around 82% recorded once. The sample consisted of PBMCs or T cells enriched from blood (not recorded which). The receptor comes from a woman in her 50s who had recovered from COVID-19. The chain carries TRBV5-1 and TRBJ2-7; D may be TRBD1 (5 bases). The CDR3 sequence: CASSLDGAYEQYV. CDR3 bases: TGCGCCAGCAGCTTGGATGGGGCGTACGAGCAGTACGTC.